Listed below are T cell receptor beta chains from one sample, sequenced in a study of PD-1 blockade in classical Hodgkin lymphoma. TCRdb's table, derived via immunoSEQ multiplex PCR, lists solely in-frame clones and lacks some. This table holds around 30,000 clones, 85% to 90% found once. This material consisted of CD4+ T cells from blood, taken before the fourth cycle of nivolumab. These receptors were collected from a human donor with classical Hodgkin lymphoma. Both conserved end residues are part of each CDR3. D genes are given only for firm matches. The size entry is marked missing in some rows and otherwise reads once, few, many or a size class.

D: TRBD1; length: 13; J: TRBJ1-3; V: TRBV28; size: NA; DNA: TGTGCCAGCAGGACAGGGGAGCGAAACACCATATATTTT; CDR3: CASRTGERNTIYF
D: NA; length: 14; J: TRBJ2-1; V: TRBV7-9; size: NA; DNA: TGTGCCAGCAGCCCCAGTGGAGGATCAAATGAGCAGTTCTTC; CDR3: CASSPSGGSNEQFF
D: TRBD2; length: 17; J: TRBJ2-1; V: TRBV10-3; size: few; DNA: TGTGCCATCAGTGGCTTACTAGCGGGAGTATCGGGCAATGAGCAGTTCTTC; CDR3: CAISGLLAGVSGNEQFF
D: NA; length: 13; J: TRBJ2-1; V: TRBV11-2; size: few; DNA: TGTGCCAGCAGCTTAGAGCGGGTAAATGAGCAGTTCTTC; CDR3: CASSLERVNEQFF
D: NA; length: 14; J: TRBJ1-2; V: TRBV11-2; size: NA; DNA: TGTGCCAGCAGCTTAGTCGGCCAGCTGACTCGCTACACCTTC; CDR3: CASSLVGQLTRYTF
D: TRBD2; length: 18; J: TRBJ2-7; V: TRBV5-1; size: NA; DNA: TGCGCCAGCAGCTTGGGTTTGACTAGCGGGAGATCCACCTACGAGCAGTACTTC; CDR3: CASSLGLTSGRSTYEQYF
D: NA; length: 14; J: TRBJ1-5; V: TRBV6-4; size: NA; DNA: TGTGCCAGCAGTGAGAAGTATAGCAATCAGCCCCAGCATTTT; CDR3: CASSEKYSNQPQHF
D: NA; length: 14; J: TRBJ1-4; V: TRBV5-8; size: once; DNA: TGTGCCAGCAGCTACGGTGGACCAAATGAAAAACTGTTTTTT; CDR3: CASSYGGPNEKLFF
D: NA; length: 12; J: TRBJ2-7; V: TRBV2; size: NA; DNA: TGTGCCAGCAAGGAGAAACCCTACGAGCAGTACTTC; CDR3: CASKEKPYEQYF
D: NA; length: 15; J: TRBJ2-1; V: TRBV5-4; size: once; DNA: TGTGCCAGCAGCTTGACAGGGAGGGGATACAATGAGCAGTTCTTC; CDR3: CASSLTGRGYNEQFF
D: NA; length: 13; J: TRBJ1-5; V: TRBV28; size: NA; DNA: TGTGCCAGCACGGGGACAAATAATCAGCCCCAGCATTTT; CDR3: CASTGTNNQPQHF
D: TRBD1; length: 15; J: TRBJ2-1; V: TRBV10-2; size: once; DNA: TGCGCCAGCAGCCAAACGGGACAGGGTTTGAATGAGCAGTTCTTC; CDR3: CASSQTGQGLNEQFF
D: TRBD2; length: 18; J: TRBJ2-7; V: TRBV4-2; size: NA; DNA: TGTGCCAGCAGCCAATACACTCCCCAGACTAGCGGGACCTACGAGCAGTACTTC; CDR3: CASSQYTPQTSGTYEQYF
D: NA; length: 15; J: TRBJ2-6; V: TRBV6-5; size: NA; DNA: TGTGCCAGCAGTTACTCCAGCTCTGGGGCCAACGTCCTGACTTTC; CDR3: CASSYSSSGANVLTF
D: NA; length: 14; J: TRBJ1-4; V: TRBV7-9; size: NA; DNA: TGTGCCAGCAGGCCTAGGCAAACTAATGAAAAACTGTTTTTT; CDR3: CASRPRQTNEKLFF
D: NA; length: 14; J: TRBJ2-3; V: TRBV6-5; size: NA; DNA: TGTGCCAGCAGCCCCACCGTTACCACAGATACGCAGTATTTT; CDR3: CASSPTVTTDTQYF
D: NA; length: 13; J: TRBJ2-2; V: TRBV2; size: NA; DNA: TGTGCCAGCAGTGAAGTACCGCTCGGGGAGCTGTTTTTT; CDR3: CASSEVPLGELFF
D: NA; length: 15; J: TRBJ1-6; V: TRBV6-1; size: few; DNA: TGTGCCAGCAGTCCGGGGGAGGGCAGGCGCTCACCCCTCCACTTT; CDR3: CASSPGEGRRSPLHF
D: NA; length: 11; J: TRBJ1-2; V: TRBV16; size: NA; DNA: TGTGCCAGCAGCGGACATGGAGGCTACACCTTC; CDR3: CASSGHGGYTF
D: NA; length: 15; J: TRBJ2-3; V: TRBV10-1; size: NA; DNA: TGCGCCAGCAGGTCCTCGTCGGACCCCACAGATACGCAGTATTTT; CDR3: CASRSSSDPTDTQYF
D: TRBD2; length: 14; J: TRBJ2-1; V: TRBV10-3; size: NA; DNA: TGTGCCATCAGTGACATTAGCGGGACCAATGAGCAGTTCTTC; CDR3: CAISDISGTNEQFF